The rows below give T cell receptor beta chains drawn from one sample of a study of control samples from healthy donors and cancer patients. Libraries were prepared by immunoSEQ multiplex PCR; TCRdb keeps only in-frame clonotypes and omits some of them. The repertoire holds approximately 84,000 clones, with 90% to 95% as singletons. Sequenced: blood. The source is a man aged 25-45 years in good health. Both conserved end residues are part of each CDR3. The D gene is left open where the match is weak. Size tells how often a clone was seen (once, few, many) or the class of an expanded clone, and some rows leave it out.

D gene	V gene	J gene	clone size	CDR3 DNA	CDR3 protein
-	TRBV7-6	TRBJ2-1	-	TGTGCCAGCAGCTTAAGGGCAGGGAGTTACAATGAGCAGTTCTTC	CASSLRAGSYNEQFF
TRBD2	TRBV14	TRBJ2-7	once	TGTGCCAGCAGCCAAGGAGGCGCTAGCGGGAGGGCCTGGCAGTACTTC	CASSQGGASGRAWQYF
TRBD1	TRBV6-6	TRBJ2-7	-	TGTGCCAGCAGTTACGGGACAGGGAGTTCCTACGAGCAGTACTTC	CASSYGTGSSYEQYF
TRBD2	TRBV4-2	TRBJ2-7	-	TGTGCCAGCAGCCATGAGCCGGGACTAGCATCATACGAGCAGTACTTC	CASSHEPGLASYEQYF
TRBD2	TRBV24-1	TRBJ2-1	once	TGTGCCACCAGTGGCGTTAGCGGGAGTTCTGAGCAGTTCTTC	CATSGVSGSSEQFF
-	TRBV19	TRBJ1-2	-	TGTGCCAGTGGGACAACTCGAGGCTACACCTTC	CASGTTRGYTF
-	TRBV29-1	TRBJ1-5	-	TGCAGCGTTGAAACAGGTTCGAGCAATCAGCCCCAGCATTTT	CSVETGSSNQPQHF
-	TRBV10-3	TRBJ2-5	-	TGTGCCATCAAAGAGGGGGAGACCCAGTACTTC	CAIKEGETQYF
TRBD1	TRBV24-1	TRBJ2-7	few	TGTGCCACCAGTGACCCTGGGACAGAAGCCTACGAGCAGTACTTC	CATSDPGTEAYEQYF
TRBD2	TRBV10-2	TRBJ2-7	-	TGCGCCAGCAGTGAACGGGGGGTGAACTCCTACGAGCAGTACTTC	CASSERGVNSYEQYF
-	TRBV18	TRBJ1-6	-	TGTGCCAGCTCACCGGGTGAGGGGATTATGTCCTATAATTCACCCCTCCACTTT	CASSPGEGIMSYNSPLHF
TRBD1	TRBV5-1	TRBJ1-2	-	TGCGCCAGCAGCTTGGATCAGGGGGCGGGCGGCTACACCTTC	CASSLDQGAGGYTF
-	TRBV5-4	TRBJ1-6	-	TGTGCCAGCAGCAAGACAGAGATCTCCTATAATTCACCCCTCCACTTT	CASSKTEISYNSPLHF
-	TRBV7-9	TRBJ1-2	-	TGTGCCAGCAGCCGAGAAGACTATGGCTACACCTTC	CASSREDYGYTF
TRBD1	TRBV5-1	TRBJ1-1	-	TGCGCCAGCAGCCTGGAGCCTGGACAGGGAGAGAACACTGAAGCTTTCTTT	CASSLEPGQGENTEAFF
TRBD1	TRBV5-1	TRBJ2-7	-	TGCGCCAGCAGCTTACCGGGACAGACGCGTGAGCAGTACTTC	CASSLPGQTREQYF
TRBD1	TRBV2	TRBJ2-2	-	TGTGCCAGCAGCGCAGCGGACAGGGACACCGGGGAGCTGTTTTTT	CASSAADRDTGELFF
-	TRBV28	TRBJ2-7	-	TGTGCCAGCAGTTTATTCGGCCTCGGACAGCAATTCTCCTACGAGCAGTACTTC	CASSLFGLGQQFSYEQYF
-	TRBV7-2	TRBJ2-7	-	TGTGCCAGCAGCGGTAGGGGGGGTCCGGGACCCGGAGGGGAGCAGTACTTC	CASSGRGGPGPGGEQYF
-	TRBV9	TRBJ2-5	-	TGTGCCAGCAGCGTAGCTACTAGAGGGGGGAGAGGAGAGACCCAGTACTTC	CASSVATRGGRGETQYF
-	TRBV20-1	TRBJ2-2	-	TGCAGTGCTAGTACTAGCCACACCCGAGGAGACACCGGGGAGCTGTTTTTT	CSASTSHTRGDTGELFF
TRBD1	TRBV19	TRBJ2-1	-	TGTGCCAGTAGTATCAAGATTACAGGGGTGGATGAGCAGTTCTTC	CASSIKITGVDEQFF
TRBD1	TRBV7-9	TRBJ2-7	few	TGTGCCAGCAGCTATGGCCGGGACAGGTCCTACGAGCAGTACTTC	CASSYGRDRSYEQYF
-	TRBV4-2	TRBJ2-3	-	TGTGCCAGCAGCCAAGGGTACTTCCAGTATTTT	CASSQGYFQYF
-	TRBV7-6	TRBJ1-6	-	TGTGCCAGCAGCTTAAAGGGGAATTCACCCCTCCACTTT	CASSLKGNSPLHF
TRBD1	TRBV7-2	TRBJ1-6	-	TGTGCCAGCAGAGGACAGGGGAATTCACCCCTCCACTTT	CASRGQGNSPLHF
-	TRBV18	TRBJ1-1	-	TGTGCCAGCTCACCACCGCGAGGGAAAGACGGGCTCAACACTGAAGCTTTCTTT	CASSPPRGKDGLNTEAFF
-	TRBV7-3	TRBJ2-5	-	TGTGCCAGCAGCCCGCAGGGGCGCAGGGAGACCCAGTACTTC	CASSPQGRRETQYF
-	TRBV12-3/TRBV12-4	TRBJ2-7	once	TGTGCCAGCAGTTTCAGGGGGGGCTACGAGCAGTACTTC	CASSFRGGYEQYF
-	TRBV18	TRBJ1-3	-	TGTGCCAGCTCACCACTCGAGGCAATAACCTCCGGAAACACCATATATTTT	CASSPLEAITSGNTIYF
-	TRBV27	TRBJ2-5	once	TGTGCCAGCAGTTCTTTGGCGAACCAAGAGACCCAGTACTTC	CASSSLANQETQYF
-	TRBV30	TRBJ1-5	once	TGTGCCTGGAGTGGGACTAGCAATCAGCCCCAGCATTTT	CAWSGTSNQPQHF
TRBD1	TRBV6-6	TRBJ2-7	-	TGTGCCACCCTACAGGGGGCCTACGAGCAGTACTTC	CATLQGAYEQYF
-	TRBV2	TRBJ2-1	-	TGTGCCAGCAGGCAGGGGTCCTCCTACAATGAGCAGTTCTTC	CASRQGSSYNEQFF
TRBD2	TRBV19	TRBJ2-3	-	TGTGCCAGTAGTATAGGGGGCGGGAGAACCACAGATACGCAGTATTTT	CASSIGGGRTTDTQYF
TRBD2	TRBV5-5	TRBJ2-2	-	TGTGCCAGCAGCCGACTAGCGGGGGAAGAAATTAACACCGGGGAGCTGTTTTTT	CASSRLAGEEINTGELFF
-	TRBV4-1	TRBJ2-7	-	TGCGCCAGCAGCCAAGCGCAGGACTCCGAGCAGTACTTC	CASSQAQDSEQYF
-	TRBV19	TRBJ2-1	few	TGTGCCAGTAGTATAGGTCCGGGTTCCTACAATGAGCAGTTCTTC	CASSIGPGSYNEQFF
-	TRBV12-5	TRBJ2-3	-	TGTGCTAGTGGTCCGGGGACTGTCTTCCCCACAGATACGCAGTATTTT	CASGPGTVFPTDTQYF
TRBD1	TRBV2	TRBJ1-3	once	TGTGCCAGCATGGGGGGACAGTACTCTGGAAACACCATATATTTT	CASMGGQYSGNTIYF
-	TRBV2	TRBJ2-1	-	TGTGCCAGCAGGTACCGTGGGTCCAATGAGCAGTTCTTC	CASRYRGSNEQFF
TRBD1	TRBV15	TRBJ1-5	-	TGTGCCACCTCTCCGGGACAGAACAATCAGCCCCAGCATTTT	CATSPGQNNQPQHF
-	TRBV5-1	TRBJ2-5	-	TGCGCCAGCACCATGGGGGAGCAAGAGACCCAGTACTTC	CASTMGEQETQYF
-	TRBV7-8	TRBJ1-6	few	TGTGCCAGCAGCTTAGTTCTAGGCTCACCCCTCCACTTT	CASSLVLGSPLHF
-	TRBV5-4	TRBJ1-4	-	TGTGCCAGCAGCTCCCGGGGCAGCCGTAATGAAAAACTGTTTTTT	CASSSRGSRNEKLFF
TRBD2	TRBV5-1	TRBJ2-5	-	TGCGCCAGCAGCTTGGGGACTAGCGGGGTCCAAGAGACCCAGTACTTC	CASSLGTSGVQETQYF
-	TRBV4-1	TRBJ1-6	-	TGCGCCAGCAGCCAAGAAGAGGGCATATATAATTCACCCCTCCACTTT	CASSQEEGIYNSPLHF
-	TRBV28	TRBJ2-6	-	TGTGCCAGCGCTAGTTCTTCGTTCTCTGGGGCCAACGTCCTGACTTTC	CASASSSFSGANVLTF
-	TRBV13	TRBJ1-1	-	TGTGCCAGCAGCTCCGGGGGGTACACTGAAGCTTTCTTT	CASSSGGYTEAFF
-	TRBV19	TRBJ1-1	-	TGTGCCAGCATACGCCGGGGTGAAGCTTTCTTT	CASIRRGEAFF
TRBD2	TRBV11-3	TRBJ2-3	-	TGTGCCAGCAGCCCGGGACTAGCGGGAGGGCCGGCAGATACGCAGTATTTT	CASSPGLAGGPADTQYF
-	TRBV7-9	TRBJ1-1	-	TGTGCCAGCAGCCCAGGGGTTTCCAGCACTGAAGCTTTCTTT	CASSPGVSSTEAFF
-	TRBV4-1	TRBJ1-5	once	TGCGCCAGCAGCCAAGAGGGGGGGACGGCTGTTCTCCAGCCCCAGCATTTT	CASSQEGGTAVLQPQHF
TRBD2	TRBV27	TRBJ2-1	-	TGTGCCAGCAGTTCTATCGGGACTAGCGGGAGTTACAATGAGCAGTTCTTC	CASSSIGTSGSYNEQFF
-	TRBV13	TRBJ1-6	-	TGTGCCAGCAGCTTAGGACAGGTTGGGAATTCACCCCTCCACTTT	CASSLGQVGNSPLHF
-	TRBV5-1	TRBJ1-1	-	TGCGCCAGCAGCCCCCGGGGAAACACTGAAGCTTTCTTT	CASSPRGNTEAFF
-	TRBV3-1/TRBV3-2	TRBJ1-2	-	TGTGCCAGCAGCCAAGATAGGCAGTTCTATGGCTACACCTTC	CASSQDRQFYGYTF
-	TRBV15	TRBJ2-7	-	TGTGCCACCAGCAGAGTTTTGGGACACGGCTACGAGCAGTACTTC	CATSRVLGHGYEQYF